Listed below are T cell receptor beta chains from one sample, sequenced in a study of blood T cells in healthy people across ages. MiXCR, applied by TCRdb to the 5' RACE reads, yields one record per CDR3 protein. Of 1 million or so distinct CDR3 sequences listed, under 55% are singletons. The sample taken for sequencing was blood. These receptors were collected from a woman aged 60 to 75 in good health. CDR3s include the opening cysteine and the closing phenylalanine or tryptophan. The order of the fields is CDR3 DNA, CDR3 protein, clone size, J gene, V gene, D gene. The D gene is left open where the match is weak. Not all rows give a size; the values are once, few, many and, for expanded clones, a class.

CDR3 DNA: TGTGCCAGCAGTTTAGCCCTCAGGCGGGGCACAGATACGCAGTATTTT
CDR3 protein: CASSLALRRGTDTQYF
clone size: NA
J gene: TRBJ2-3
V gene: TRBV12-3/TRBV12-4
D gene: NA

CDR3 DNA: TGTGCCAGCAGCCAAGAAGCGGGAGGGCCTCTTACGCAGTATTTT
CDR3 protein: CASSQEAGGPLTQYF
clone size: NA
J gene: TRBJ2-3
V gene: TRBV4-2
D gene: TRBD2

CDR3 DNA: TGTGCCAGCCAGCCAGGGGAGAGCTCCTATAATTCACCCCTCCACTTT
CDR3 protein: CASQPGESSYNSPLHF
clone size: NA
J gene: TRBJ1-6
V gene: TRBV2
D gene: NA

CDR3 DNA: TGCGCCAGCAGCTGGGGAACTCCGGGAAGCACTGAAGCTTTCTTT
CDR3 protein: CASSWGTPGSTEAFF
clone size: NA
J gene: TRBJ1-1
V gene: TRBV5-1
D gene: NA

CDR3 DNA: TGCAGCACGCGTGGGTACAATGAGCAGTTCTTC
CDR3 protein: CSTRGYNEQFF
clone size: NA
J gene: TRBJ2-1
V gene: TRBV20-1
D gene: NA

CDR3 DNA: TGTGCCAGCAGCTCCCGCAGGACAGGGCTCTCCTACGAGCAGTACTTC
CDR3 protein: CASSSRRTGLSYEQYF
clone size: NA
J gene: TRBJ2-7
V gene: TRBV6-5
D gene: TRBD1

CDR3 DNA: TGTGCCAGCAGTTACCTCCCGGGAGGGGGGACAGATACGCAGTATTTT
CDR3 protein: CASSYLPGGGTDTQYF
clone size: NA
J gene: TRBJ2-3
V gene: TRBV6-6
D gene: TRBD2

CDR3 DNA: TGTGCCATCAGTATAGACAGAAACTATGGCTACACCTTC
CDR3 protein: CAISIDRNYGYTF
clone size: few
J gene: TRBJ1-2
V gene: TRBV10-3
D gene: NA

CDR3 DNA: TGTGCCAGCAGACGTAACAGGGGGGCTAATGAAAAACTGTTTTTT
CDR3 protein: CASRRNRGANEKLFF
clone size: NA
J gene: TRBJ1-4
V gene: TRBV6-6
D gene: TRBD1

CDR3 DNA: TGTGCCATCAATGGGGGGACTGAAGCTTTCTTT
CDR3 protein: CAINGGTEAFF
clone size: NA
J gene: TRBJ1-1
V gene: TRBV28
D gene: NA

CDR3 DNA: TGTGCCAGTACCAGACAGTATAGCAATCAGCCCCAGCATTTT
CDR3 protein: CASTRQYSNQPQHF
clone size: NA
J gene: TRBJ1-5
V gene: TRBV19
D gene: NA

CDR3 DNA: TGCGCCAGCAGCGTCGGGGCAGCGGTCGAGCAGTACTTC
CDR3 protein: CASSVGAAVEQYF
clone size: NA
J gene: TRBJ2-7
V gene: TRBV5-1
D gene: NA

CDR3 DNA: TGTGCCAGCAGCCAATCAAAACAGGGTCGTTCTTTGGACGAGCAGTACTTC
CDR3 protein: CASSQSKQGRSLDEQYF
clone size: NA
J gene: TRBJ2-7
V gene: TRBV3-1
D gene: NA

CDR3 DNA: TGTGCCAGCAGTGAATACGCTGGCAATCAGCCCCAGCATTTT
CDR3 protein: CASSEYAGNQPQHF
clone size: NA
J gene: TRBJ1-5
V gene: TRBV25-1
D gene: NA

CDR3 DNA: TGTGCCAGCAGCCAAGAGAAGCTGGCCGCCAAAAACATTCCGTACTTC
CDR3 protein: CASSQEKLAAKNIPYF
clone size: NA
J gene: TRBJ2-7
V gene: TRBV4-2
D gene: NA

CDR3 DNA: TGTGCCAGCGCCCGACAGGTGAACACTGAAGCTTTCTTT
CDR3 protein: CASARQVNTEAFF
clone size: NA
J gene: TRBJ1-1
V gene: TRBV2
D gene: NA

CDR3 DNA: TGTGCCAGCAGCTTAGTGGTGCTGAGGCCGGGAGTTCCTAACTATGGCTACACCTTC
CDR3 protein: CASSLVVLRPGVPNYGYTF
clone size: NA
J gene: TRBJ1-2
V gene: TRBV11-2
D gene: NA

CDR3 DNA: TGCAGTGCTAGGACGGCAGGCCACGTGGGCGAGCAGTACTTC
CDR3 protein: CSARTAGHVGEQYF
clone size: NA
J gene: TRBJ2-7
V gene: TRBV20-1
D gene: NA